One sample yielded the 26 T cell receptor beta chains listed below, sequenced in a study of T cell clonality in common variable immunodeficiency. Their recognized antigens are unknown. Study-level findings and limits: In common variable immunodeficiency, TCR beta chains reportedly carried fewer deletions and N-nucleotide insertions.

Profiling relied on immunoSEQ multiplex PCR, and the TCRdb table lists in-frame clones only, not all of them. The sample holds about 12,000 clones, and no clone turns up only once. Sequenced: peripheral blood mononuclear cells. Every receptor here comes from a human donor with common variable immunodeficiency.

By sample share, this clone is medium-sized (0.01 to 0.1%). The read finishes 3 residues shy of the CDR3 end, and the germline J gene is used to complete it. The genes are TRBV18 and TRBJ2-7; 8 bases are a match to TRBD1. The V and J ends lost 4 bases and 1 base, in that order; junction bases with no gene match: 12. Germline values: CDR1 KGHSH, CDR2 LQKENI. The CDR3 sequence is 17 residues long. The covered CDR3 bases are TGTGCCAGCTCACTCTCTCTCCAGGGGGCATTTTCCTACGAG. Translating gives CASSLSLQGAFSYE. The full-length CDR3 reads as CASSLSLQGAFSYEQYF.

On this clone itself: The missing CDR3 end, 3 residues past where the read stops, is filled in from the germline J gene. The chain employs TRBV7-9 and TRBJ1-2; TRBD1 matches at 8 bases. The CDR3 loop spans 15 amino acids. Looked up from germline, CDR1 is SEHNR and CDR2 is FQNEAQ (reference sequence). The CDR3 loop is CASSPPGQGLGGYTF. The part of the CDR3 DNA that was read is TGTGCCAGCAGCCCCCCCGGACAGGGCCTAGGGGGC.

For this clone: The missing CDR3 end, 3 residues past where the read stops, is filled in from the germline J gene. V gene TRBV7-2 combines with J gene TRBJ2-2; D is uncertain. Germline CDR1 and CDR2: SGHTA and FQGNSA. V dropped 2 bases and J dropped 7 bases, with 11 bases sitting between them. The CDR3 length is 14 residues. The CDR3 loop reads CASSLRGSGGELFF. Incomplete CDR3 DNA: TGTGCCAGCAGCTTAAGAGGCTCGGGCGGGGAG.

CDR3 DNA (partial): TGTGCCAGCAGCTTCTTCACAGGGGTACGCAATGAG. Translating it yields CASSFFTGVRNE. The CDR3, in full, reads CASSFFTGVRNEQFF. The chain links TRBV13 to TRBJ2-1, with 7 positions matching TRBD1. Read sequence stops 3 residues before the CDR3 end, and the germline J gene provides the missing end. V shed 3 bases and J 6 bases; nucleotides not matched to a gene: 8. CDR1 is PRHDT, CDR2 FYEKMQ, per germline (reference sequence). The CDR3 runs 15 residues.

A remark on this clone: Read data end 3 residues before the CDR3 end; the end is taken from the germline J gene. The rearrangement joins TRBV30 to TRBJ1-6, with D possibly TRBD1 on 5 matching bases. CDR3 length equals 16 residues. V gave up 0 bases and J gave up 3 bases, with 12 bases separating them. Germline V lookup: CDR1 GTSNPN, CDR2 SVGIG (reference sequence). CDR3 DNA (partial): TGTGCCTGGAGTGTACCAGGCAGGGTCTATAATTCACCC. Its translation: CAWSVPGRVYNSP. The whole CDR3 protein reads CAWSVPGRVYNSPLHF.

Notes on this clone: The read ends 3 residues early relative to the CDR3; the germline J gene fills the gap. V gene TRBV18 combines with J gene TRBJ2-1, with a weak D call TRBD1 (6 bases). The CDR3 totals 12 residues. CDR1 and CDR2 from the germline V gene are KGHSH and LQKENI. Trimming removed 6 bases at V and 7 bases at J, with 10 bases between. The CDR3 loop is CASSTGFNEQFF. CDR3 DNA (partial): TGTGCCAGCTCGACAGGTTTTAATGAG.

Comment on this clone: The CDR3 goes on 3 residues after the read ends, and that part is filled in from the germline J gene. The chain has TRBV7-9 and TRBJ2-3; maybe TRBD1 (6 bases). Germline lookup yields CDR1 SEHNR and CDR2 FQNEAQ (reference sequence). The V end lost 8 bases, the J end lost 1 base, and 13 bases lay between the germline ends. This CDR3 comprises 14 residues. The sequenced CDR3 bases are TGTGCCAGCCTGAAAGAGGGGGGCACAGATACG. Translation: CASLKEGGTDT. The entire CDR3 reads CASLKEGGTDTQYF.

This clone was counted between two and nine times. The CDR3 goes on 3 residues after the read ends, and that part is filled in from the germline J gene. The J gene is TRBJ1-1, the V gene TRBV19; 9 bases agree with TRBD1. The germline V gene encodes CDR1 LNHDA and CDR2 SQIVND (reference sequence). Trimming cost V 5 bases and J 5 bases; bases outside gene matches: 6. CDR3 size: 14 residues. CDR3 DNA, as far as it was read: TGTGCCAGTAGTCGTCCCGGGACAGGGACTGAA. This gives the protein CASSRPGTGTE. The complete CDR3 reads CASSRPGTGTEAFF. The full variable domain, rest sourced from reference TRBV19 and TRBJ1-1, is DGGITQSPKYLFRKEGQNVTLSCEQNLNHDAMYWYRQDPGQGLRLIYYSQIVNDFQKGDIAEGYSVSREKKESFPLTVTSAQKNPTAFYLCASSRPGTGTEAFFGQGTRLTVV.

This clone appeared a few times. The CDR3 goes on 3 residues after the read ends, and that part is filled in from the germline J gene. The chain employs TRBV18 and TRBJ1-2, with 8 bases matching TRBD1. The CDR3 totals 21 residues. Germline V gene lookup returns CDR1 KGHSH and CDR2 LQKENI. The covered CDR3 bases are TGTGCCAGCTCACCAGGACTTAGGACAGGGACTTCCCCTAGCCGACTTAGAGGC. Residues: CASSPGLRTGTSPSRLRG. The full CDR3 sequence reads CASSPGLRTGTSPSRLRGYTF.

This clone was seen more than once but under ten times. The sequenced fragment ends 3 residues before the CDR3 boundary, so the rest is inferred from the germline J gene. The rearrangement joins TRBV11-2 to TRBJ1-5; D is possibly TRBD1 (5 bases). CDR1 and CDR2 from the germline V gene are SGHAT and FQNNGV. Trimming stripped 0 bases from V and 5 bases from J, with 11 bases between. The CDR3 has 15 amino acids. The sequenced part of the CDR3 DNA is TGTGCCAGCAGCTTAGATGGAGGACACTATCAGCCC. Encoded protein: CASSLDGGHYQP. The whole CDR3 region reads CASSLDGGHYQPQHF.

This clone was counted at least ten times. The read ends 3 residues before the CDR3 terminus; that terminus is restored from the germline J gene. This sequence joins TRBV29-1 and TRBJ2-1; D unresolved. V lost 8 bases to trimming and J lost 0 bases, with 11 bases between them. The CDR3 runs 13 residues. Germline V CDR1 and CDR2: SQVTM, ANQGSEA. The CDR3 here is CSFTENSYNEQFF. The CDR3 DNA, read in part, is TGCAGCTTCACAGAAAACTCCTACAATGAG.

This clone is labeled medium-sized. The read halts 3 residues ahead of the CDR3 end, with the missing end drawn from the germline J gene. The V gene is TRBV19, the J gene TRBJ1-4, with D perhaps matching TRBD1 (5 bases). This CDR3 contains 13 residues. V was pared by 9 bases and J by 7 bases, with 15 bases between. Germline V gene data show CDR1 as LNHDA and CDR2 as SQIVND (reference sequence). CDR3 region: CARGLSNPEKLFF. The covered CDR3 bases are TGTGCCAGGGGACTTTCTAATCCTGAAAAA.

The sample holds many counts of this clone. The CDR3 loop reads CSVERVNTEAFF. Partial CDR3 DNA: TGCAGCGTTGAAAGGGTGAACACTGAA. This chain uses TRBV29-1 with TRBJ1-1; the D is unclear. The CDR3 end is not reached by the read, which stops 3 residues before it; the germline J gene fills it in. The ends were cut back, 2 bases at V and 0 bases at J, with 4 bases in the middle. The CDR3 extends over 12 amino acids. The V gene's germline CDR1 is SQVTM and CDR2 ANQGSEA. Together with reference TRBV29-1 and TRBJ1-1, the CDR3 gives the full variable domain: SAVISQKPSRDICQRGTSLTIQCQVDSQVTMMFWYRQQPGQSLTLIATANQGSEATYESGFVIDKFPISRPNLTFSTLTVSNMSPEDSSIYLCSVERVNTEAFFGQGTRLTVV.

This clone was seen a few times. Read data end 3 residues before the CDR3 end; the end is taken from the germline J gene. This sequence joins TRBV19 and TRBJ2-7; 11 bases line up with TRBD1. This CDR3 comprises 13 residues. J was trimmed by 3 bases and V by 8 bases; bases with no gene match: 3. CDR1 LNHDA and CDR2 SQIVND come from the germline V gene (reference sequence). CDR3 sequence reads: CASSGTGGYEQYF. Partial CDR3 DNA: TGTGCCAGTTCCGGGACAGGGGGCTACGAG.

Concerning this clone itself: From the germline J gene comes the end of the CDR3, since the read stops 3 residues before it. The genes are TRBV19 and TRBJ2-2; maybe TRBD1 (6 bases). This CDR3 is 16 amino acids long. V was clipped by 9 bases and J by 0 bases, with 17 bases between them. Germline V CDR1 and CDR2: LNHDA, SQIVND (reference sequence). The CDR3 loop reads CASRITGWTNTGELFF. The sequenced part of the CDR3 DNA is TGTGCCAGCCGGATAACAGGGTGGACGAACACCGGGGAG.

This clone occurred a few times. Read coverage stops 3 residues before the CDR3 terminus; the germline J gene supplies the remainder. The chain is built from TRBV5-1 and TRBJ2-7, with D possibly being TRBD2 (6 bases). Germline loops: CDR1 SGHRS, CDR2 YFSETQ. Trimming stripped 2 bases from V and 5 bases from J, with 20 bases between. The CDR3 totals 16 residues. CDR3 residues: CASSLRTSGPADEQYF. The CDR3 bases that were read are TGCGCCAGCAGCTTACGTACCAGCGGGCCTGCGGACGAG.

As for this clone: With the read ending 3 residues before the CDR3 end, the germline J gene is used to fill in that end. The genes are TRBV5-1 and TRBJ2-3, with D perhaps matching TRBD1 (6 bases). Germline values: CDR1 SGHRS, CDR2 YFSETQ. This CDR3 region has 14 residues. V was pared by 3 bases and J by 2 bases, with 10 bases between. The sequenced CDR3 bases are TGCGCCAGCAGCTCTAGACAGGCCACAGATACG. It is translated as CASSSRQATDT. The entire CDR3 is CASSSRQATDTQYF.

CDR3 protein: CASSIAGHNQETQYF. Incomplete CDR3 DNA: TGTGCCAGTAGTATAGCGGGACACAACCAAGAGACC. The chain joins TRBV19 to TRBJ2-5; D may be TRBD1 (6 bases). The read stops 3 residues short of the end of the CDR3; the missing end is completed from the germline J gene. Germline V lookup: CDR1 LNHDA, CDR2 SQIVND (reference sequence). The CDR3 runs 15 residues. V was cut by 1 base and J by 0 bases, with 9 bases left in between.

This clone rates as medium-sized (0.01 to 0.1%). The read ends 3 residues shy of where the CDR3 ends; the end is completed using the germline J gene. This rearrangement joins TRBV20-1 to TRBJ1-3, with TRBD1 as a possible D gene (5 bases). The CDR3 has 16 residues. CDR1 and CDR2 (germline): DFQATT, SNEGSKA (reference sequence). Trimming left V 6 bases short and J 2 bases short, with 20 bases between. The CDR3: CSAESVGKGAGNTIYF. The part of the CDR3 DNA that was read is TGCAGTGCCGAATCGGTGGGGAAAGGGGCTGGAAACACC.

Incomplete CDR3 DNA: TGTGCCAGCAGTGAACCAGGGTACTATGGC. This encodes CASSEPGYYG. The whole CDR3 protein is CASSEPGYYGYTF. The gene calls are TRBV6-1 and TRBJ1-2; D perhaps matches TRBD1 (5 bases). With the read ending 3 residues before the CDR3 end, the germline J gene is used to fill in that end. The germline V gene encodes CDR1 MNHNS and CDR2 SASEGT. This CDR3 spans 13 amino acids. The ends were cut back, 2 bases at V and 3 bases at J, with 7 bases in the middle.

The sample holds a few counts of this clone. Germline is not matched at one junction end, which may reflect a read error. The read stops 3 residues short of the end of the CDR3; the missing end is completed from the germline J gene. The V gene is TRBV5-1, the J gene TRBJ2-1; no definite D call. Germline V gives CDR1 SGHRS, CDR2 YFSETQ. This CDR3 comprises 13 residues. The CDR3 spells CASSYAKYSEQFF. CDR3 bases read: TGCGCCAGCAGCTATGCCAAATACAGTGAG.

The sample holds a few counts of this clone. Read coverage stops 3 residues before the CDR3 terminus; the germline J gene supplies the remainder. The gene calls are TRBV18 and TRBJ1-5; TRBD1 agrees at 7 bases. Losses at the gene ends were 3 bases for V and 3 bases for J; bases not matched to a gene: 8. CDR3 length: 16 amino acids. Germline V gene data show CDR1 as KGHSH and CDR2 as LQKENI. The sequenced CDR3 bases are TGTGCCAGCTCACCGGGACAGATTATGAACAATCAGCCC. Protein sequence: CASSPGQIMNNQP. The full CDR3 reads CASSPGQIMNNQPQHF.

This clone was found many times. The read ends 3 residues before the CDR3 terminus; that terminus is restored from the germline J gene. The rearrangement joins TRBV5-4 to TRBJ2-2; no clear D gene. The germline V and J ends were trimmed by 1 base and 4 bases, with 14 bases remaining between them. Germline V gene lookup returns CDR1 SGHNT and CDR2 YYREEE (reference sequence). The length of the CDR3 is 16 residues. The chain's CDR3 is CASSLRPGYGTGELFF. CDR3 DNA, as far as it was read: TGTGCCAGCAGCTTGAGACCAGGCTACGGCACCGGGGAG.

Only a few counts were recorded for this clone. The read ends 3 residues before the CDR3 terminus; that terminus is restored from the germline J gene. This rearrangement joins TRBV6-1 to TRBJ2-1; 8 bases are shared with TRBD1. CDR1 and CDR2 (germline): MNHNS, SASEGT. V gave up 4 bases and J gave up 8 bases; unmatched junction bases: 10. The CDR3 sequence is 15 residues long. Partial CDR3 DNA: TGTGCCAGCAGTGTAGAGTACAGGGGGTATCATGAG. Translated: CASSVEYRGYHE. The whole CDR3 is CASSVEYRGYHEQFF.

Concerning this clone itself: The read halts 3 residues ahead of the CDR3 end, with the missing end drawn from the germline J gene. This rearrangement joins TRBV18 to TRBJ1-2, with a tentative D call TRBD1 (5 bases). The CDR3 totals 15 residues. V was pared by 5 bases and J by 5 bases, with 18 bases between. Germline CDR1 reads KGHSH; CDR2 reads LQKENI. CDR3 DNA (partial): TGTGCCAGCTCAGCGATGGGGGGAGACTCTTATGGC. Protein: CASSAMGGDSYG. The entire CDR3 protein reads CASSAMGGDSYGYTF.

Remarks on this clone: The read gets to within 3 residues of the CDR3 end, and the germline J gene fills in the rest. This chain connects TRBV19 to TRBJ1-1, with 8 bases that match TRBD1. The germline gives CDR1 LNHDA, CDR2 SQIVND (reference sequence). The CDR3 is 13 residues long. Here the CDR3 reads CASSMGTGVEAFF. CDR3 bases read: TGTGCCAGTAGTATGGGGACAGGCGTAGAA.